Each of the 8 T cell receptor beta chains below was sequenced from the same sample in a study of T cell responses to AZD1222 COVID-19 vaccine. The repertoire was sequenced with immunoSEQ multiplex PCR; TCRdb's copy has only in-frame clones and lacks some. The table has 150,000 to 200,000 clones, 80% to 95% seen once. Here the sequenced sample was peripheral blood, taken 28 days after the second AZD1222 dose. The receptors shown here come from an adult who received the AZD1222 COVID-19 vaccine.

This chain joins TRBV2 and TRBJ1-2; perhaps TRBD1 as D (5 bases). The CDR3 totals 15 residues. Per germline, CDR1 SNHLY and CDR2 FYNNEI. V was cut by 7 bases and J by 4 bases, with 19 bases left in between. CDR3 residues: CASTKGNRVGYGYTF. The CDR3 nucleotides read TGTGCCAGCACCAAGGGGAACCGAGTAGGCTATGGCTACACCTTC.

CDR3 bases: TGCAGCGTTGAGGTCCTCTCGGATGGCTACACCTTC. This codes for CSVEVLSDGYTF. V gene TRBV29-1 combines with J gene TRBJ1-2; D remains unclear. The germline V gene has CDR1 SQVTM and CDR2 ANQGSEA. The CDR3 length is 12 residues. Trimming removed 3 bases at V and 6 bases at J, with 11 bases between.

Remarks on this clone: A junction boundary mismatches the germline segment, possibly from a read error. J is TRBJ1-5 and V is TRBV7-3, with a tentative D call TRBD1 (5 bases). CDR3 length: 13 residues. Germline V gene sequence: CDR1 SGHTA, CDR2 FQGTGA. The CDR3 protein is CASSLTRDQPQHF. CDR3 DNA sequence: TGTGCCAGCAGCTTAACCAGGGATCAACCCCAGCATTTT.

The chain couples TRBV2 to TRBJ2-3; D is unresolved. The CDR3 totals 14 residues. V was clipped by 2 bases and J by 5 bases, with 11 bases between them. The V gene's germline CDR1 is SNHLY and CDR2 FYNNEI. The DNA for the CDR3 is TGTGCCAGCAGTGAATCAACCGTCGGAGATACGCAGTATTTT. This encodes CASSESTVGDTQYF.

CDR3: CAWSRNGGYEQYF. The CDR3 DNA reads as TGTGCCTGGAGCCGGAATGGGGGGTACGAGCAGTACTTC. The V gene is TRBV30, the J gene TRBJ2-7; D perhaps matches TRBD2 (6 bases). CDR3 length: 13 amino acids. The germline V and J ends were trimmed by 3 bases and 4 bases, with 13 bases remaining between them. The germline V gene encodes CDR1 GTSNPN and CDR2 SVGIG (reference sequence).

This sequence joins TRBV5-1 and TRBJ2-7, with TRBD1 matching 8 bases. CDR1 is SGHRS and CDR2 is YFSETQ in the germline V gene. Trimming removed 3 bases from V and 5 bases from J; junction bases left unmatched: 19. The CDR3 loop spans 18 amino acids. CDR3 DNA: TGCGCCAGCAGCTCGACCAACCCCTTTCGACAGGGGAGCGACGAGCAGTACTTC. As protein: CASSSTNPFRQGSDEQYF.

The gene calls are TRBV14 and TRBJ2-2, with 7 bases matching TRBD2. The CDR3 spans 13 residues. Germline-derived CDR1 and CDR2 are SGHDN and FVKESK. Germline trimming cut 1 base from V and 7 bases from J; bases unmatched to any gene: 0. CDR3 sequence (DNA): TGTGCCAGCAGCCAAGCGGGAGGCGGGGAGCTGTTTTTT. Translating gives CASSQAGGGELFF.

The CDR3 coding sequence is TGTGCCAGCAGCTTAATGGCAGGGTCCCACTACGAGCAGTACTTC. Translated, it gives CASSLMAGSHYEQYF. This chain links TRBV7-3 with TRBJ2-7, with a tentative D call TRBD1 (5 bases). There are 15 residues in the CDR3. Germline V gene data show CDR1 as SGHTA and CDR2 as FQGTGA. The ends were cut back, 1 base at V and 3 bases at J, with 13 bases in the middle.